Detailed here is one T cell receptor (beta chain). Its antigen is unknown. The data originate from a study of regulatory and conventional T cells in RAG deficiency. Genomic DNA came from blood conventional CD4+ T cells gated CD25-low CD127-high. The assay was immunoSEQ multiplex PCR, and TCRdb's table has in-frame clones only and misses some. Of tens of thousands of clones listed, nearly 95% are singletons. The CDR3 has 15 residues. The germline gives CDR1 SEHNR, CDR2 FQNEAQ (reference sequence). J gave up 4 bases and V 7 bases, and 10 bases lay outside the gene matches. General study points: Omenn patients showed >80% Treg-Tconv overlap and shorter CDR3 lengths. Other subsets showed around 10-fold reductions, but Treg unique TCR beta sequences fell about 92-fold in these patients.

These data are also associated with another study on regulatory T cells. That publication notes: Amplification used 52 TRBV primers and 13 TRBJ primers. Skewed V and J usage and few unique V-J pairs marked patient repertoires, most in Tregs.

Specimen: CD25- CD4+ T cells sorted from blood. The receptor was isolated from a human donor in good health. The chain links TRBV7-9 to TRBJ2-3; 8 bases line up with TRBD1. The CDR3 bases are TGTGCCAGCAACATACAGGGGGTGGGGGCAGATACGCAGTATTTT. Its translation is CASNIQGVGADTQYF.